The clone carrying this TCR beta chain was counted between two and nine times. CDR1 and CDR2 from the germline V gene are MNHEY and SVGAGI. After removal of 5 bases from V and 4 bases from J, the junction contained 2 bases not matched to a gene. This CDR3 region has 12 residues. PCR involved 60 Vbeta and 13 Jbeta primers. This table comes from immunoSEQ multiplex PCR, and its TCRdb copy is limited to in-frame clones, with some not included. The repertoire has under 95,000 clones, roughly 75% of them found once; the top ten carry approximately 1%. The record originates from a study of cytomegalovirus exposure and HLA in healthy donors.

The material sequenced was PBMCs. This chain joins TRBV6-5 and TRBJ2-7; 7 bases align to TRBD2. The source is a male donor in good health and CMV-seronegative. The CDR3 reads CASSGGEYEQYF. The CDR3 nucleotides are TGTGCCAGCAGTGGGGGGGAATACGAGCAGTACTTC.